This T cell receptor beta chain came from a study of T cells in Graves' hyperthyroidism and ophthalmopathy. Study observations and caveats: A model of 13 V-J pairs discriminated ophthalmopathy from stable hyperthyroidism.

Germline CDR1 and CDR2: ENHRY and SYGVKD. The CDR3 consists of 14 residues. Trimming removed 10 bases at V and 3 bases at J, with 16 bases between. Patients showing uncontrolled infection, other autoimmune disease, pregnancy or lactation were ineligible. PBMCs were obtained from approximately 9.2 ml fresh peripheral blood. This clonotype was seen at least ten times. The antigen is not known. Researchers amplified the TCR beta CDR3 regions from RNA transcripts. RT-PCR in the first round (using the HTBI primer set) targeted the TCR CDR3. Each CDR3 protein gets one entry after TCRdb re-called the multiplex PCR reads with MiXCR. Altogether 400,000 to 550,000 distinct CDR3 sequences are present, roughly 24% being singletons, with the ten largest covering about 10%.

Sequencing was done on a sample of blood. The receptor was isolated from a woman in her twenties or thirties with Graves' ophthalmopathy. This chain joins TRBV10-3 and TRBJ1-5, with a possible D match to TRBD1 (6 bases). The CDR3 sequence is CATDTGISNQPQHF. Written as DNA, the CDR3 is TGTGCCACCGACACAGGGATCTCCAATCAGCCCCAGCATTTT.